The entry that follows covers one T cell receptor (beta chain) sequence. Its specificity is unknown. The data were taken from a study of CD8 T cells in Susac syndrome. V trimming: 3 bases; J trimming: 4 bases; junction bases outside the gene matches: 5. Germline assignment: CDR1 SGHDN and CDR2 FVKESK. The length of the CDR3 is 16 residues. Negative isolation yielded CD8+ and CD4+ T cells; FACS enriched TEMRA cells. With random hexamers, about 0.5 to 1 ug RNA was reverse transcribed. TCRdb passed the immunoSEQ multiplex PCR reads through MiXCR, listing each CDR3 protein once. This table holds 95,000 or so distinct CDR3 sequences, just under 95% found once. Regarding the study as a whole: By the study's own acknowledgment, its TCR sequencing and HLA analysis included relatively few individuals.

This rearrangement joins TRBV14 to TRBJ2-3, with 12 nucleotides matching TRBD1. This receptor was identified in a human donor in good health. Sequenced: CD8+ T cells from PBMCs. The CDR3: CASSHLGQGASDTQYF. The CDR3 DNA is TGTGCCAGCAGCCACCTGGGACAGGGGGCCTCAGATACGCAGTATTTT.